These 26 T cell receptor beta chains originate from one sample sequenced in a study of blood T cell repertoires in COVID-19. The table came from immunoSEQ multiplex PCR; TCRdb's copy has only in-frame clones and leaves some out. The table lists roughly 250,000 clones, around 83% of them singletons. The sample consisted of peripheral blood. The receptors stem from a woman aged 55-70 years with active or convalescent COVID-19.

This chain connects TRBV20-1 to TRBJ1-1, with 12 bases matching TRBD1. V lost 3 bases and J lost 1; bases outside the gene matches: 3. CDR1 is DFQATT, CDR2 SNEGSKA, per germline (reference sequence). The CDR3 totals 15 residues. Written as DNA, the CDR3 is TGCAGTGCTAGTGAGGGACAGGGGGCGAACACTGAAGCTTTCTTT. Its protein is CSASEGQGANTEAFF.

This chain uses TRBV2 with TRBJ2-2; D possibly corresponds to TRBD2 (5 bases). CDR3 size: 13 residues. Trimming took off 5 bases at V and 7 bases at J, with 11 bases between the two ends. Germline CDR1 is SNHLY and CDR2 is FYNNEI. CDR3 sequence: CASSSDLGGELFF. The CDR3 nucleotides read TGTGCCAGCAGTTCGGACTTAGGCGGGGAGCTGTTTTTT.

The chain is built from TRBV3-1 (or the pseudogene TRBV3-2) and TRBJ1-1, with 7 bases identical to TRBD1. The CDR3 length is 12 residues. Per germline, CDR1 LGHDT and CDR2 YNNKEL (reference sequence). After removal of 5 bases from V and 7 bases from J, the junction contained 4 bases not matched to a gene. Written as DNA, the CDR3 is TGTGCCAGCAGCTTGACAGGGATTGAAGCTTTCTTT. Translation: CASSLTGIEAFF.

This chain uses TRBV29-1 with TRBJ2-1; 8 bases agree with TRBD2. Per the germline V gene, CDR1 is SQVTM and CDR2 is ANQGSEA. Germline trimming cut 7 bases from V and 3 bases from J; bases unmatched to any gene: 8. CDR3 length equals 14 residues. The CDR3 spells CSALSGANYNEQFF. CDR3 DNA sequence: TGCAGCGCGCTTAGCGGGGCCAACTACAATGAGCAGTTCTTC.

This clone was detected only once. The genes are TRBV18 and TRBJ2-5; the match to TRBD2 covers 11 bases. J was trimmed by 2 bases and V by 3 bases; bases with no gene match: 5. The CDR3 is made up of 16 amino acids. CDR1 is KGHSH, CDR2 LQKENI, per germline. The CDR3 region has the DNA TGTGCCAGCTCACCGGCTAGCGGGGGGATTCAAGAGACCCAGTACTTC. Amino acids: CASSPASGGIQETQYF.

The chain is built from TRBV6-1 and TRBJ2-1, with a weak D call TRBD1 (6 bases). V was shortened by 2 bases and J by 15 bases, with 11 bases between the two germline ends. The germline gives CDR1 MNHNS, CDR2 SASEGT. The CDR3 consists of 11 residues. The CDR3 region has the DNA TGTGCCAGCAGTGAAATTGGGGGCAGGTTCTTC. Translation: CASSEIGGRFF.

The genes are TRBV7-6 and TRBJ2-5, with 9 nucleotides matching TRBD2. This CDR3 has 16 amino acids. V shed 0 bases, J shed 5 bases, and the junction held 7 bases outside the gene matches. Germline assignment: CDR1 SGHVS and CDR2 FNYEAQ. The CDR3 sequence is CASSLAGGGARETQYF. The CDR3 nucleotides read TGTGCCAGCAGCTTAGCGGGCGGGGGGGCCCGGGAGACCCAGTACTTC.

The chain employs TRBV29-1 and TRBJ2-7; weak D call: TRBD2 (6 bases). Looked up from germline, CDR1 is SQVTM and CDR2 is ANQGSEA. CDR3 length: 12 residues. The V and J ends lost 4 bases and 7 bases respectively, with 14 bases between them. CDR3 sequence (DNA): TGCAGCGTTGGGGGACCGGCGGGGGAGCAGTACTTC. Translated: CSVGGPAGEQYF.

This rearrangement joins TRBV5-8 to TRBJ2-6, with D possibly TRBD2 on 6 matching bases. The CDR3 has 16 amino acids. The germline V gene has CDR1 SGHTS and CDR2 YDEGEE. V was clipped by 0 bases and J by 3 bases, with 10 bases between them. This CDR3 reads CASSLEMGGGANVLTF. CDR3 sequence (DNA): TGTGCCAGCAGCTTGGAGATGGGAGGTGGGGCCAACGTCCTGACTTTC.

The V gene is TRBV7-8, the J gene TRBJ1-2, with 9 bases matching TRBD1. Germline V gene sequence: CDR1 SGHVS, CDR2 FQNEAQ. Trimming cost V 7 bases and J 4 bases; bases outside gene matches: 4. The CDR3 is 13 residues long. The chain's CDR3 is CASTTGGSYGYTF. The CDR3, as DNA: TGTGCCAGCACGACAGGGGGTTCCTATGGCTACACCTTC.

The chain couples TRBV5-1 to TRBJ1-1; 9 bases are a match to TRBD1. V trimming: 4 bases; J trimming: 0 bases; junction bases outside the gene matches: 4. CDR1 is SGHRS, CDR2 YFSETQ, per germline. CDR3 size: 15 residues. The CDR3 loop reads CASSGRTGVNTEAFF. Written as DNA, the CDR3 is TGCGCCAGCAGCGGTAGGACAGGGGTGAACACTGAAGCTTTCTTT.

The CDR3 reads CASSGRGARSTDTQYF. The CDR3, as DNA: TGCGCCAGCAGTGGACGGGGGGCCCGGAGCACAGATACGCAGTATTTT. The chain joins TRBV10-1 to TRBJ2-3, with D maybe TRBD2 (7 bases). Germline V gene sequence: CDR1 WNHNN, CDR2 SYGVQD (reference sequence). Deletions cut 4 bases from V and 0 bases from J, with 14 bases between. The CDR3 is made up of 16 amino acids.

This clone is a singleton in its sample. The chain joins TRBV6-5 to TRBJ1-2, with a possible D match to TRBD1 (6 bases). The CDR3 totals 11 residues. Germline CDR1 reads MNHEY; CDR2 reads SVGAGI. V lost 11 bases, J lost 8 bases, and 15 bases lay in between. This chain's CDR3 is CAATGGGGYTF. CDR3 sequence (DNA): TGTGCCGCGACGGGGGGCGGAGGCTACACCTTC.

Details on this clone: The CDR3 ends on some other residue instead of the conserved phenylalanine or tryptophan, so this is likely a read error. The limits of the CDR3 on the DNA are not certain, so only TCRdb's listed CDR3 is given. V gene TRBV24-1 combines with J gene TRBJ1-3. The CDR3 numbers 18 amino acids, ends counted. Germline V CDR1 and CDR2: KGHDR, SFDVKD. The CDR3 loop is CATSDPSSTSGLTGLFGL.

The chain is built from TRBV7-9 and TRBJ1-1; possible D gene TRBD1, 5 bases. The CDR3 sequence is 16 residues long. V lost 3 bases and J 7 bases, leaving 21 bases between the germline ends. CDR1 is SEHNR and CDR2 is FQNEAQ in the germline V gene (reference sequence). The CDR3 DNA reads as TGTGCCAGCAGCTTGATGTTTTTTGCAGGGCGGGGTGAAGCTTTCTTT. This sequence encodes CASSLMFFAGRGEAFF.

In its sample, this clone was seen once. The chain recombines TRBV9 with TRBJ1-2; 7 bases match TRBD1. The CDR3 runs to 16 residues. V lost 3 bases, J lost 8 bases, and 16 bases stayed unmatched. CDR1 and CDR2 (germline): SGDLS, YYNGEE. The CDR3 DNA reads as TGTGCCAGCAGCGGGACGGGGACAGTCTCGGCGAGAGGCTACACCTTC. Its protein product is CASSGTGTVSARGYTF.

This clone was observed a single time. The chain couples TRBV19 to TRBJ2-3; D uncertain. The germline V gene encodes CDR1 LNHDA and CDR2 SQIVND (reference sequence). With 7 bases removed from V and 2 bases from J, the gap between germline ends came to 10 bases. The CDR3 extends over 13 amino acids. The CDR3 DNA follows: TGTGCCAGTAACCCAGGTTCCACAGATACGCAGTATTTT. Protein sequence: CASNPGSTDTQYF.

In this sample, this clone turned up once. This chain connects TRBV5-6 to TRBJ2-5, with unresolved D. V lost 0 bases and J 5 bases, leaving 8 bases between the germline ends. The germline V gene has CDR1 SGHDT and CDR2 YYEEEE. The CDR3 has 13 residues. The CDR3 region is CASSLAPAETQYF. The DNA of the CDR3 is TGTGCCAGCAGCTTGGCCCCAGCGGAGACCCAGTACTTC.

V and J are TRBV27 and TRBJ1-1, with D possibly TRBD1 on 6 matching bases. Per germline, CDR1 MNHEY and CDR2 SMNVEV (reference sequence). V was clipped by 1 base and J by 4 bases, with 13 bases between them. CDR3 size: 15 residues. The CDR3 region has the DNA TGTGCCAGCAGTTTATACAGACAGGCCCCCACTGAAGCTTTCTTT. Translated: CASSLYRQAPTEAFF.

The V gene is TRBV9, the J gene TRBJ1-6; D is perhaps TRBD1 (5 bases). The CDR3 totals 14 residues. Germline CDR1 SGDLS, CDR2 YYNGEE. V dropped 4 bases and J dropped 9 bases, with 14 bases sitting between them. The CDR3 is CASSPGDIISPLHF. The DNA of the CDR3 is TGTGCCAGCAGCCCGGGGGATATCATTTCACCCCTCCACTTT.

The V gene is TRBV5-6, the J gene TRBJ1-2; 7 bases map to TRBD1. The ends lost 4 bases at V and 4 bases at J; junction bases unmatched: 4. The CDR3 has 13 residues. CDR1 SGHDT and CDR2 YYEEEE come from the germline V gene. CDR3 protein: CASSPRGTYGYTF. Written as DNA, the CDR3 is TGTGCCAGCAGCCCCAGGGGGACCTATGGCTACACCTTC.

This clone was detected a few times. The CDR3 is CASSLGTGGFEKLFF. CDR3 DNA sequence: TGTGCCAGCAGCCTGGGGACAGGGGGTTTTGAAAAACTGTTTTTT. J is TRBJ1-4 and V is TRBV7-9, with 11 bases fitting TRBD1. The germline gives CDR1 SEHNR, CDR2 FQNEAQ (reference sequence). The CDR3 length is 15 residues. Germline trimming cut 5 bases from V and 7 bases from J; bases unmatched to any gene: 6. The entire variable domain, with the rest obtained from reference TRBV7-9 and TRBJ1-4, is as follows: DTGVSQNPRHKITKRGQNVTFRCDPISEHNRLYWYRQTLGQGPEFLTYFQNEAQLEKSRLLSDRFSAERPKGSFSTLEIQRTEQGDSAMYLCASSLGTGGFEKLFFGSGTQLSVL.

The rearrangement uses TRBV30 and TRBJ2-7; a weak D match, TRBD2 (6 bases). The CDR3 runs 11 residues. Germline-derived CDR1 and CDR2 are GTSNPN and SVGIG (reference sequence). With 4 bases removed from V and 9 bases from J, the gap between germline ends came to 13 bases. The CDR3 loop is CAWTAGFGQYF. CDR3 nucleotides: TGTGCCTGGACGGCGGGGTTTGGGCAGTACTTC. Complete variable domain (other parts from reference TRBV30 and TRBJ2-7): SQTIHQWPATLVQPVGSPLSLECTVEGTSNPNLYWYRQAAGRGLQLLFYSVGIGQISSEVPQNLSASRPQDRQFILSSKKLLLSDSGFYLCAWTAGFGQYFGPGTRLTVT.

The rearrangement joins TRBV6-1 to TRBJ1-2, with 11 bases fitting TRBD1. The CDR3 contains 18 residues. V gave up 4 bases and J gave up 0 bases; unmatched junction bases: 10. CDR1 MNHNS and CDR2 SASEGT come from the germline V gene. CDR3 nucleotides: TGTGCCAGCAGTGCCTCGGGACAGGGGGTTAGAGCTAACTATGGCTACACCTTC. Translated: CASSASGQGVRANYGYTF.

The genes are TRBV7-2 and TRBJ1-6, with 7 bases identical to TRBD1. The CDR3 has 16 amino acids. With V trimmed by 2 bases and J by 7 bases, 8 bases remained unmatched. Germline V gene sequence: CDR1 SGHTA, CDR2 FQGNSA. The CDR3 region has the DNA TGTGCCAGCAGCTTACTTAGACAGGGTGGAAATTCACCCCTCCACTTT. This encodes CASSLLRQGGNSPLHF.

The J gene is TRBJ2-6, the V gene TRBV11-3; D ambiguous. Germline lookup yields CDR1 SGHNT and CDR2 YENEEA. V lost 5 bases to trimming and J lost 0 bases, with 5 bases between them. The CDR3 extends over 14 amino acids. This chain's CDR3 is CASSPGSGANVLTF. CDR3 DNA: TGTGCCAGCAGCCCCGGCTCTGGGGCCAACGTCCTGACTTTC.